The 6 T cell receptor beta chains below come from one sample, sequenced in a study of radiotherapy plus CTLA-4 blockade in lung cancer. Profiled with immunoSEQ multiplex PCR; TCRdb holds only in-frame clones, not every one. The sample has 52,000 or so clones, 79% seen once. The sequenced sample was peripheral blood, obtained from a patient treated with radiotherapy plus ipilimumab. These receptors all stem from a human donor with non-small cell lung cancer who had a partial response to radiotherapy plus ipilimumab.

The chain combines TRBV11-2 with TRBJ2-7; 11 bases map to TRBD2. The length of the CDR3 is 16 residues. V lost 5 bases, J lost 7 bases, and 13 bases stayed unmatched. From germline, CDR1 is SGHAT and CDR2 FQNNGV. The DNA of the CDR3 is TGTGCCAGCAGCCCCCTAGCGGGGGGCAGAAAAATAGAGCAGTACTTC. This codes for CASSPLAGGRKIEQYF. The entire variable domain, with the rest obtained from reference TRBV11-2 and TRBJ2-7, is as follows: EAGVAQSPRYKIIEKRQSVAFWCNPISGHATLYWYQQILGQGPKLLIQFQNNGVVDDSQLPKDRFSAERLKGVDSTLKIQPAKLEDSAVYLCASSPLAGGRKIEQYFGPGTRLTVT.

The V gene is TRBV19, the J gene TRBJ1-4, with TRBD1 identical over 8 bases. J gave up 2 bases and V 6 bases, and 2 bases lay outside the gene matches. The CDR3 has 14 residues. CDR1 LNHDA and CDR2 SQIVND come from the germline V gene (reference sequence). The CDR3 loop reads CASRGQATNEKLFF. The CDR3 nucleotides read TGTGCCAGTAGGGGACAGGCCACTAATGAAAAACTGTTTTTT.

The chain uses TRBV7-3 and TRBJ2-6, with 7 bases identical to TRBD1. The junction had 8 bases not matched to a gene; V was cut back by 3 bases and J by 0 bases. The germline CDR1 and CDR2 sequences are SGHTA and FQGTGA. The CDR3 totals 18 residues. The DNA of the CDR3 is TGTGCCAGCAGCTTTGACAGGGTTTTTAGCTCTGGGGCCAACGTCCTGACTTTC. Encoded protein: CASSFDRVFSSGANVLTF.

This clone occurred once. The chain carries TRBV7-9 and TRBJ2-7; TRBD1 agrees at 9 bases. Germline CDR1 is SEHNR and CDR2 is FQNEAQ (reference sequence). V shed 6 bases, J shed 4 bases, and the junction held 7 bases outside the gene matches. CDR3 length: 14 amino acids. The CDR3 DNA reads TGTGCCAGCAGTCGAACAGGGGGCGAATACGAGCAGTACTTC. Residues: CASSRTGGEYEQYF.

This clone showed up just once. The chain is built from TRBV6-5 and TRBJ1-4; 9 nucleotides line up with TRBD1. This CDR3 spans 16 amino acids. From germline, CDR1 is MNHEY and CDR2 SVGAGI. The J segment lost 5 bases and the V segment lost 2 bases, leaving 6 bases of the junction unmatched. The CDR3 here is CASSYLRQGENEKLFF. For the CDR3, the DNA is TGTGCCAGCAGTTACCTCAGACAGGGGGAAAATGAAAAACTGTTTTTT.

This chain joins TRBV29-1 and TRBJ2-7; a possible D gene is TRBD1 (6 bases). Trimming stripped 4 bases from V and 2 bases from J, with 15 bases between. CDR1 and CDR2 from the germline V gene are SQVTM and ANQGSEA. The CDR3 is 14 residues long. CDR3 nucleotides: TGCAGCGTTGCGGCCCCAGGGGTTCCCTACGAGCAGTACTTC. Protein product: CSVAAPGVPYEQYF.